Following are 20 T cell receptor beta chains from one sample sequenced in a study of blood T cells in healthy people across ages. A second PCR of roughly 7 to 11 cycles used a sample-barcoded 5' primer and a J-beta primer mix. TCRdb re-analysed the 5' RACE reads in MiXCR, keeping a single row per CDR3 protein. Altogether some 1.5 million distinct CDR3 sequences are present, 28% being singletons, with the ten largest covering 7.7%. Sequenced material: blood. The receptors were gathered from a woman aged 30 to 39 in good health.

This clonotype has just a few counts. The V gene is TRBV29-1, the J gene TRBJ1-2; TRBD1 is a possible D gene (5 bases). This CDR3 contains 15 residues. Per germline, CDR1 SQVTM and CDR2 ANQGSEA. The V end lost 1 base, the J end lost 5 bases, and 17 bases lay between the germline ends. For the CDR3, the DNA is TGCAGCGTTGAAGGTATCCAGGGCGCGTATTATGGCTACACCTTC. Translated: CSVEGIQGAYYGYTF.

This clonotype was counted many times. The V call is TRBV12-3 or TRBV12-4, the J call TRBJ1-5; maybe TRBD1 (5 bases). V was pared by 9 bases and J by 4 bases, with 19 bases between. The CDR3 sequence is 15 residues long. The CDR3 DNA follows: TGTGCCAGTAAAGAGGGGCCAGGGAATAATCAGCCCCAGCATTTT. Its translation: CASKEGPGNNQPQHF.

The chain uses TRBV7-9 and TRBJ1-2; TRBD1 might be the D (6 bases). The CDR3 length is 14 residues. Germline V CDR1 and CDR2: SEHNR, FQNEAQ (reference sequence). Deletions cut 6 bases from V and 3 bases from J, with 14 bases between. CDR3 in DNA: TGTGCCAGCAGTTTAAGGGGGAACGACTATGGCTACACCTTC. This sequence encodes CASSLRGNDYGYTF.

This sequence joins TRBV27 and TRBJ2-2; D gene uncertain. This CDR3 spans 14 amino acids. Trimming took 6 bases from V and 4 from J, leaving 12 bases between them. The V gene's germline CDR1 is MNHEY and CDR2 SMNVEV (reference sequence). In DNA form, the CDR3 reads TGTGCCAGCAGCCCGGACGGAAGCACCGGGGAGCTGTTTTTT. Translated, it gives CASSPDGSTGELFF.

V gene TRBV27 combines with J gene TRBJ1-2, with D possibly being TRBD1 (5 bases). CDR1 is MNHEY and CDR2 is SMNVEV in the germline V gene (reference sequence). V shed 5 bases and J shed 7 bases, with 11 bases lying between them. The CDR3 consists of 12 residues. The CDR3 spells CASSMGGLGYTF. The CDR3 DNA follows: TGTGCCAGCAGTATGGGGGGTCTTGGCTACACCTTC.

The table lists this clonotype with many counts. The chain has TRBV10-1 and TRBJ1-2; D is unresolved. Trimming removed 6 bases from V and 0 bases from J, with 8 bases in between. Germline CDR1 and CDR2: WNHNN and SYGVQD (reference sequence). CDR3 length: 13 residues. As DNA, the CDR3 is TGCGCCAGCAGCCCCGAGCCTAACTATGGCTACACCTTC. Residues: CASSPEPNYGYTF.

This clonotype was detected only once. It may be a read error: a sequence one base away is much more abundant. V gene TRBV20-1 combines with J gene TRBJ2-5, with unresolved D. TRBJ2-4 explains the end of the DNA better; the J call may be wrong. Germline values: CDR1 DFQATT, CDR2 SNEGSKA (reference sequence). The CDR3 extends over 13 amino acids. CDR3 bases: TGCAGTGCTCAACCGCGGACGGAAACCATTCAGTACTTC. Its translation is CSAQPRTETIQYF.

This clonotype was recorded many times. This chain connects TRBV6-6 to TRBJ2-7; 16 bases align to TRBD2. Per the germline V gene, CDR1 is MNHNY and CDR2 is SVGAGI (reference sequence). The CDR3 consists of 16 residues. The junction had 5 bases not matched to a gene; V was cut back by 6 bases and J by 3 bases. The CDR3 nucleotides read TGTGCCAGCAGCCAGGGACTAGCGGGAGGGGGCTACGAGCAGTACTTC. Its translation: CASSQGLAGGGYEQYF.

This clonotype was recorded at least ten times. V usage is TRBV7-2 and J usage is TRBJ2-2; D not certain. V was clipped by 3 bases and J by 5 bases, with 7 bases between them. CDR1 is SGHTA, CDR2 FQGNSA, per germline. The CDR3 is 13 amino acids. The CDR3 region is CASSLLVTGELFF. CDR3 in DNA: TGTGCCAGCAGCTTGTTAGTTACCGGGGAGCTGTTTTTT.

Worth noting for this clonotype: Since a much larger clone is just one base distant, this may be a read error. The gene calls are TRBV27 and TRBJ2-7; 11 bases align to TRBD2. The CDR3 runs 15 residues. After removal of 2 bases from V and 7 bases from J, the junction contained 7 bases not matched to a gene. Looked up from germline, CDR1 is MNHEY and CDR2 is SMNVEV (reference sequence). CDR3 nucleotide sequence: TGTGCCAGCAGTTTAACTAGCGGGAGCCGTGATGAGCAGTACTTC. It translates to CASSLTSGSRDEQYF.

There are a few counts of this clonotype. The chain joins TRBV5-4 to TRBJ2-3; 8 nucleotides line up with TRBD1. Germline lookup yields CDR1 SGHNT and CDR2 YYREEE (reference sequence). V lost 2 bases, J lost 1 base, and 3 bases stayed unmatched. The CDR3 is 15 amino acids. This CDR3 is CASSFMGQGTDTQYF. CDR3 nucleotide sequence: TGTGCCAGCAGCTTTATGGGACAGGGCACAGATACGCAGTATTTT.

This clonotype came up once. The rearrangement uses TRBV6-6 and TRBJ2-5; D might be TRBD2 (6 bases). Germline loops: CDR1 MNHNY, CDR2 SVGAGI (reference sequence). The CDR3 extends over 16 amino acids. The ends were cut back, 2 bases at V and 2 bases at J, with 15 bases in the middle. The CDR3 spells CASSYGTSPSQETQYF. The CDR3 DNA follows: TGTGCCAGCAGTTACGGAACTAGCCCCTCGCAAGAGACCCAGTACTTC.

This clonotype was detected only a few times. The genes are TRBV5-5 and TRBJ1-5, with D perhaps TRBD1 (5 bases). Trimming removed 2 bases at V and 6 bases at J, with 15 bases between. Germline CDR1 reads SGHKS; CDR2 reads YYEKEE (reference sequence). This CDR3 comprises 15 residues. In DNA form, the CDR3 reads TGTGCCAGCAGCTTCTCGACAGACCCCGGTCAGCCCCAGCATTTT. Translated: CASSFSTDPGQPQHF.

As regards this clonotype: Sequence at one end of the junction differs from germline and may be a read error. V is TRBV7-3 and J is TRBJ1-2, with D maybe TRBD1 (5 bases). The CDR3 totals 13 residues. The germline V gene has CDR1 SGHTA and CDR2 FQGTGA. CDR3: CTSSLRDGYGYTF. The CDR3 bases are TGTACCAGCAGCTTAAGGGACGGATATGGCTACACCTTC.

This clonotype was recorded at least ten times. With a much larger clone just one base away, this may be a read error. The V call is TRBV7-2, the J call TRBJ1-2; D gene uncertain. Germline-derived CDR1 and CDR2 are SGHTA and FQGNSA. CDR3 length: 13 amino acids. CDR3 sequence (DNA): TGTTCCAGCAGTCCACAGACCAACTATGGCTACACCTTC. Protein sequence: CSSSPQTNYGYTF.

The chain carries TRBV18 and TRBJ1-4; no firm D call. The V end lost 5 bases, the J end lost 7 bases, and 11 bases lay between the germline ends. The CDR3 consists of 13 residues. Germline CDR1 KGHSH, CDR2 LQKENI. Written as DNA, the CDR3 is TGTGCCAGCTCATTCGCTAGAGGTGAAAAACTGTTTTTT. Translating gives CASSFARGEKLFF.

This clonotype was detected only a few times. J is TRBJ1-2 and V is TRBV29-1; D might be TRBD1 (5 bases). Germline lookup yields CDR1 SQVTM and CDR2 ANQGSEA. Trimming removed 3 bases from V and 0 bases from J, with 20 bases in between. The CDR3 consists of 17 residues. The CDR3 DNA follows: TGCAGCGTTGATGCGCGTGGGGGGATTAAAGCTAACTATGGCTACACCTTC. Its protein is CSVDARGGIKANYGYTF.

This clonotype was observed a handful of times. The CDR3 sequence: CASSYSSDSCNEQFF. The CDR3 nucleotides read TGTGCCAGCAGTTACTCGTCCGACAGTTGCAATGAGCAGTTCTTC. The chain couples TRBV6-6 to TRBJ2-1; D is perhaps TRBD1 (5 bases). Germline-derived CDR1 and CDR2 are MNHNY and SVGAGI (reference sequence). Trimming pared 0 bases from V and 6 bases from J, leaving 12 bases between. This CDR3 contains 15 residues.

The V call is TRBV6-6, the J call TRBJ1-1, with a tentative D call TRBD1 (6 bases). Germline CDR1 and CDR2: MNHNY and SVGAGI (reference sequence). The germline V and J ends were trimmed by 7 bases and 5 bases, with 14 bases remaining between them. This CDR3 is built from 13 residues. CDR3 region: CASTSEGGTEAFF. The CDR3 nucleotides read TGTGCCAGCACCTCCGAGGGGGGAACTGAAGCTTTCTTT.

The chain recombines TRBV5-1 with TRBJ2-1, with D perhaps given as TRBD1 or TRBD2 (5 bases each). The CDR3 loop spans 15 amino acids. CDR1 SGHRS and CDR2 YFSETQ come from the germline V gene. V lost 0 bases and J 12 bases, leaving 19 bases between the germline ends. The CDR3 DNA is TGCGCCAGCAGCTTGGAGGGGAGTTTCACAGATACGCAGTTCTTC. This codes for CASSLEGSFTDTQFF.